This T cell receptor (beta chain) was identified in a study of tumor-infiltrating lymphocytes in oesophageal squamous cell carcinoma. Many counts were recorded for this clonotype. From the PCR reads, TCRdb called clonotypes with MiXCR, one entry per CDR3 protein. The data contain approximately 12,000 distinct CDR3 sequences, 54% of them singletons. V was clipped by 3 bases and J by 5 bases, with 13 bases between them. CDR3 length: 14 residues. Germline V gives CDR1 SEHNR, CDR2 FQNEAQ (reference sequence). This receptor was obtained from a male donor with esophageal squamous cell carcinoma. The specimen was esophageal tumor tissue. The J gene is TRBJ1-2, the V gene TRBV7-9; TRBD1 might be the D (6 bases). CDR3 bases: TGTGCCAGCAGCTTCGGGGAGGGGGGGTATGGCTACACCTTC. Its translation: CASSFGEGGYGYTF.